This passage covers 32 T cell receptor beta chains from one sample sequenced in a study of T cell therapy after organ transplantation. Generated by immunoSEQ multiplex PCR, the TCRdb table keeps only in-frame clones and is missing some. The sample has under 3,500 clones, around 69% seen once; the top ten hold 38%. No antigens are known for them. The time point denotes: 4-8 weeks after completion of therapy. The sequencing used CD8+ T cells from blood, collected after autologous CMV-specific T cell therapy. Every receptor here comes from a human patient who had received a solid organ transplant and had CMV disease. Some T cells may be transferred from the graft donor.

This clone was seen just once. The rearrangement links TRBV5-8 to TRBJ1-5, with 9 bases aligning to TRBD1. The germline V gene encodes CDR1 SGHTS and CDR2 YDEGEE. V dropped 2 bases and J dropped 5; count of bases not matched to a gene: 5. This CDR3 is 15 amino acids long. CDR3 DNA: TGTGCCAGCAGCTTCACAGGGGGCGCCTATCAGCCCCAGCATTTT. It codes for CASSFTGGAYQPQHF.

V gene TRBV19 combines with J gene TRBJ2-1, with D perhaps assigned TRBD1 or TRBD2 (6 bases each). CDR3 length: 16 amino acids. Germline V gene sequence: CDR1 LNHDA, CDR2 SQIVND (reference sequence). V lost 3 bases and J lost 4, with 16 bases in between. The CDR3 reads CASSIMGGEQYNEQFF. The CDR3 region has the DNA TGTGCCAGTAGTATTATGGGGGGCGAACAGTACAATGAGCAGTTCTTC.

This chain joins TRBV7-9 and TRBJ2-5; maybe TRBD1 (6 bases). V lost 2 bases and J 0 bases, leaving 19 bases between the germline ends. The germline gives CDR1 SEHNR, CDR2 FQNEAQ (reference sequence). This CDR3 has 18 amino acids. The CDR3 reads CASSLIRPGHQYQETQYF. CDR3 DNA: TGTGCCAGCAGCTTAATCCGGCCGGGACACCAATACCAAGAGACCCAGTACTTC.

The V call is TRBV7-9, the J call TRBJ2-1; D call uncertain. The CDR3 is 13 residues long. The germline V gene encodes CDR1 SEHNR and CDR2 FQNEAQ (reference sequence). Trimming removed 6 bases from V and 8 bases from J, with 14 bases in between. CDR3 amino acids: CASSPPPPDEQFF. The DNA of the CDR3 is TGTGCCAGCAGTCCACCTCCGCCGGATGAGCAGTTCTTC.

The chain employs TRBV7-9 and TRBJ2-3; D not resolved. The CDR3 has 14 amino acids. Trimming left V 0 bases short and J 6 bases short, with 10 bases between. CDR1 is SEHNR, CDR2 FQNEAQ, per germline (reference sequence). Here the CDR3 reads CASSLARPVDTQYF. CDR3 bases: TGTGCCAGCAGCTTAGCGAGGCCAGTTGATACGCAGTATTTT.

The table lists this clone with a count of one. The chain uses TRBV6-5 and TRBJ2-1, with a possible D match to TRBD2 (5 bases). Germline V gene data show CDR1 as MNHEY and CDR2 as SVGAGI. Deletions cut 0 bases from V and 9 bases from J, with 9 bases between. The CDR3 is 13 amino acids. CDR3 DNA: TGTGCCAGCAGTTACTCGGAGGTGGGTGAGCAGTTCTTC. It encodes CASSYSEVGEQFF.

This chain joins TRBV4-1 and TRBJ2-7; D may correspond to TRBD1 or TRBD2 (6 bases each). With 1 base removed from V and 2 bases from J, the gap between germline ends came to 12 bases. This CDR3 comprises 15 residues. From germline, CDR1 is MGHRA and CDR2 YSYEKL. The CDR3 reads CASSQVLGGPYEQYV. The DNA of the CDR3 is TGCGCCAGCAGCCAAGTATTGGGGGGCCCCTACGAGCAGTACGTC.

The J gene is TRBJ2-2, the V gene TRBV7-6, with a tentative D call TRBD1 (5 bases). There are 13 residues in the CDR3. Germline CDR1 and CDR2: SGHVS and FNYEAQ. Trimming cost V 1 base and J 7 bases, with 7 bases left between them. The CDR3 coding sequence is TGTGCCAGCAGCTTAGTGACAGTCGGGGAGCTGTTTTTT. Its translation is CASSLVTVGELFF.

The chain links TRBV27 to TRBJ2-1, with D perhaps matching TRBD1 or TRBD2 (5 bases each). The ends were cut back, 3 bases at V and 9 bases at J, with 15 bases in the middle. The CDR3 contains 14 residues. Germline CDR1 reads MNHEY; CDR2 reads SMNVEV (reference sequence). CDR3: CASSFGTHFIEQFF. The DNA for the CDR3 is TGTGCCAGCAGTTTCGGGACCCACTTTATTGAGCAGTTCTTC.

The CDR3 protein is CASSLEDRGNTGELFF. Written as DNA, the CDR3 is TGTGCCAGCAGCTTAGAGGACAGGGGGAACACCGGGGAGCTGTTTTTT. J is TRBJ2-2 and V is TRBV7-7; 9 nucleotides line up with TRBD1. Looked up from germline, CDR1 is SSHAT and CDR2 is FNYEAQ (reference sequence). Trimming cost V 1 base and J 1 base; bases outside gene matches: 1. The CDR3 has 16 amino acids.

The chain combines TRBV11-1 with TRBJ2-1, with D tentatively TRBD2 (5 bases). The V gene's germline CDR1 is SGHAT and CDR2 FQDESV (reference sequence). Deletions cut 5 bases from V and 5 bases from J, with 10 bases between. The CDR3 has 13 amino acids. For the CDR3, the DNA is TGTGCCAGCAGCCTCGACTACAACAATGAGCAGTTCTTC. This codes for CASSLDYNNEQFF.

This chain links TRBV5-5 with TRBJ2-7, with D maybe TRBD1 (7 bases). V was shortened by 3 bases and J by 2 bases, with 21 bases between the two germline ends. Germline V lookup: CDR1 SGHKS, CDR2 YYEKEE (reference sequence). CDR3 length: 17 residues. The CDR3, as DNA: TGTGCCAGCAGCTACGACAGGGCGGGACGGGGACCCTACGAGCAGTACGTC. Translating gives CASSYDRAGRGPYEQYV.

V gene TRBV11-2 combines with J gene TRBJ2-5; D not certain. V was shortened by 3 bases and J by 2 bases, with 10 bases between the two germline ends. CDR3 size: 14 residues. CDR1 is SGHAT and CDR2 is FQNNGV in the germline V gene. The DNA for the CDR3 is TGTGCCAGCAGCTTCGAAAGACTGCAAGAGACCCAGTACTTC. Translating it yields CASSFERLQETQYF.

The chain carries TRBV13 and TRBJ2-7; 8 bases map to TRBD2. Germline loops: CDR1 PRHDT, CDR2 FYEKMQ (reference sequence). This CDR3 is 14 amino acids long. The junction had 4 bases not matched to a gene; V was cut back by 2 bases and J by 4 bases. For the CDR3, the DNA is TGTGCCAGCAGCTTAAAACTAGCGGATTACGAGCAGTACGTC. Protein product: CASSLKLADYEQYV.

The CDR3 DNA follows: TGTGCCAGCAGCTTAAGGGGGGTTGGACCCGAGCAGTACTTC. It specifies CASSLRGVGPEQYF. This sequence joins TRBV13 and TRBJ2-7; D might be TRBD1 or TRBD2, each matching 6 bases. Germline V lookup: CDR1 PRHDT, CDR2 FYEKMQ (reference sequence). Trimming left V 2 bases short and J 6 bases short, with 14 bases between. The CDR3 length is 14 residues.

This rearrangement joins TRBV9 to TRBJ2-1; D unclear. V lost 4 bases, J lost 4 bases, and 18 bases lay in between. This CDR3 is 16 amino acids long. The germline CDR1 and CDR2 sequences are SGDLS and YYNGEE. CDR3 in amino acids: CASSPRLLPIYNEQFF. The DNA of the CDR3 is TGTGCCAGCAGCCCCAGATTGCTCCCCATTTACAATGAGCAGTTCTTC.

The chain joins TRBV11-2 to TRBJ1-1, with D unresolved. Deletions cut 5 bases from V and 6 bases from J, with 10 bases between. The CDR3 loop spans 12 amino acids. Germline CDR1 and CDR2: SGHAT and FQNNGV. This CDR3 is CASSPDQAEAFF. The DNA of the CDR3 is TGTGCCAGCAGCCCCGACCAAGCTGAAGCTTTCTTT.

V gene TRBV5-4 combines with J gene TRBJ1-2; weak D call: TRBD1 (6 bases). CDR3 length: 15 amino acids. V was cut by 3 bases and J by 2 bases, with 14 bases left in between. Germline values: CDR1 SGHNT, CDR2 YYREEE (reference sequence). The CDR3 nucleotides are TGTGCCAGCAGCTCCCCGGACAGATTAAACTATGGCTACACCTTC. Its protein is CASSSPDRLNYGYTF.

The V and J genes are TRBV7-9 and TRBJ1-1; possible D gene TRBD1, 5 bases. The CDR3 is made up of 12 amino acids. Germline CDR1 reads SEHNR; CDR2 reads FQNEAQ (reference sequence). V dropped 1 base and J dropped 13 bases, with 13 bases sitting between them. CDR3 bases: TGTGCCAGCAGCTTAGACGGCTGGGACGATTTCTTT. Encoded protein: CASSLDGWDDFF.

The chain is built from TRBV5-4 and TRBJ2-7; 7 bases align to TRBD2. The V gene's germline CDR1 is SGHNT and CDR2 YYREEE (reference sequence). V shed 0 bases and J 4 bases; nucleotides not matched to a gene: 13. The CDR3 consists of 17 residues. Written as DNA, the CDR3 is TGTGCCAGCAGCTTGGGTCCTCGACTAGCAGCCAATTACGAGCAGTACGTC. It is translated as CASSLGPRLAANYEQYV.

A note on this clone: With a far larger clone one base away, a read error is the likely cause. This chain links TRBV7-8 with TRBJ2-7, with a weak D call TRBD2 (6 bases). The V and J ends lost 0 bases and 7 bases respectively, with 13 bases between them. The CDR3 consists of 14 residues. Germline CDR1 SGHVS, CDR2 FQNEAQ. CDR3 sequence reads: CASSLANAGWEQYV. CDR3 bases: TGTGCCAGCAGCTTAGCGAATGCGGGGTGGGAGCAGTACGTC.

The rearrangement uses TRBV6-5 and TRBJ2-5, with a tentative D call TRBD1 (5 bases). V dropped 7 bases and J dropped 0 bases, with 6 bases sitting between them. CDR3 length equals 12 residues. Germline CDR1 reads MNHEY; CDR2 reads SVGAGI. Here the CDR3 DNA reads TGTGCCAGCACAGGGTACCAAGAGACCCAGTACTTC. This encodes CASTGYQETQYF.

This clone appeared a few times. The chain carries TRBV13 and TRBJ2-5; D is perhaps TRBD1 or TRBD2 (6 bases each). Trimming left V 2 bases short and J 2 bases short, with 9 bases between. The CDR3 loop spans 14 amino acids. The germline gives CDR1 PRHDT, CDR2 FYEKMQ (reference sequence). This CDR3 reads CASSLRGGQETQYF. CDR3 nucleotides: TGTGCCAGCAGCTTACGAGGGGGGCAAGAGACCCAGTACTTC.

The V and J genes are TRBV7-3 and TRBJ2-1, with 7 positions matching TRBD1. CDR1 and CDR2 from the germline V gene are SGHTA and FQGTGA. The V and J ends lost 5 bases and 2 bases, in that order; junction bases with no gene match: 9. CDR3 length: 16 residues. CDR3 amino acids: CASSATGLTTYNEQFF. Here the CDR3 DNA reads TGTGCCAGCAGCGCGACAGGGCTGACAACCTACAATGAGCAGTTCTTC.

This chain joins TRBV30 and TRBJ2-3, with D possibly matching TRBD2 (6 bases). Trimming took off 2 bases at V and 4 bases at J, with 13 bases between the two ends. The CDR3 contains 14 residues. In germline, CDR1 is GTSNPN, CDR2 SVGIG (reference sequence). CDR3 in amino acids: CAWSFSGGADTQYF. The CDR3, as DNA: TGTGCCTGGAGTTTCAGCGGAGGGGCAGATACGCAGTATTTT. The full variable domain, in which reference TRBV30 and TRBJ2-3 provide the parts outside the CDR3, is SQTIHQWPATLVQPVGSPLSLECTVEGTSNPNLYWYRQAAGRGLQLLFYSVGIGQISSEVPQNLSASRPQDRQFILSSKKLLLSDSGFYLCAWSFSGGADTQYFGPGTRLTVL.

This clone has just a few counts. The rearrangement links TRBV29-1 to TRBJ1-1, with no clear D. V shed 5 bases and J shed 7 bases, with 8 bases lying between them. CDR1 SQVTM and CDR2 ANQGSEA come from the germline V gene. The CDR3 spans 10 residues. CDR3 nucleotide sequence: TGCAGCGTTAGCGCAAATGAAGCTTTCTTT. Protein product: CSVSANEAFF.

This chain joins TRBV7-9 and TRBJ2-5; D call uncertain. CDR3 length: 16 residues. V was cut by 4 bases and J by 2 bases, with 17 bases left in between. The germline V gene has CDR1 SEHNR and CDR2 FQNEAQ (reference sequence). CDR3 DNA: TGTGCCAGCAGCTCGAAGGACCCAACCCTACAAGAGACCCAGTACTTC. It translates to CASSSKDPTLQETQYF.

The rearrangement links TRBV6-5 to TRBJ2-2; possibly TRBD2 for D (5 bases). Germline CDR1 MNHEY, CDR2 SVGAGI. The CDR3 extends over 13 amino acids. V lost 0 bases and J 6 bases, leaving 5 bases between the germline ends. The DNA for the CDR3 is TGTGCCAGCAGTTACTCAGCGGCCGGGGAGCTGTTTTTT. It translates to CASSYSAAGELFF.

The CDR3 DNA reads TGTGCCAGCAGCACAGGGGTTGGCGGGGAGCTGTTTTTT. It codes for CASSTGVGGELFF. The V and J genes are TRBV6-5 and TRBJ2-2; 7 nucleotides align to TRBD1. Germline values: CDR1 MNHEY, CDR2 SVGAGI. V gave up 6 bases and J gave up 7 bases; unmatched junction bases: 5. This CDR3 comprises 13 residues.

V usage is TRBV5-5 and J usage is TRBJ2-7; 7 nucleotides align to TRBD1. CDR3 length: 14 residues. V lost 7 bases and J lost 0; bases outside the gene matches: 7. CDR1 SGHKS and CDR2 YYEKEE come from the germline V gene (reference sequence). Written as DNA, the CDR3 is TGTGCCAGCGGGACCGGGACAGTCTCCTACGAGCAGTACTTC. It encodes CASGTGTVSYEQYF.

The V and J genes are TRBV19 and TRBJ1-4; no firm D call. The CDR3 consists of 12 residues. V shed 8 bases and J shed 4 bases, with 8 bases lying between them. Germline values: CDR1 LNHDA, CDR2 SQIVND (reference sequence). The CDR3 sequence: CASRLNNEKLFF. DNA for the CDR3: TGTGCCAGTCGACTGAATAATGAAAAACTGTTTTTT.

V usage is TRBV9 and J usage is TRBJ2-3; D perhaps matches TRBD2 (6 bases). CDR3 length: 15 residues. V was pared by 2 bases and J by 6 bases, with 16 bases between. The germline V gene encodes CDR1 SGDLS and CDR2 YYNGEE. The CDR3 bases are TGTGCCAGCAGCGTCCTCGGGAGCTCTGGGGATACGCAGTATTTT. It specifies CASSVLGSSGDTQYF.